These 20 T cell receptor beta chains were all obtained from the same sample, sequenced in a study of T-cell memory formation after mild COVID-19. One entry per CDR3 protein, called by TCRdb with MiXCR from the 5' RACE reads. Here the sample spans hundreds of thousands of distinct CDR3 sequences, around 20% being singletons. The sequenced sample was PBMCs or a T cell subset sorted from them (not recorded which). These receptors originate from an adult woman who had mild COVID-19 (a few samples of this study predate the infection). Cell type and time point are not known.

This chain uses TRBV7-9 with TRBJ2-7; unclear D gene. This CDR3 is 11 amino acids long. Germline V gene data show CDR1 as SEHNR and CDR2 as FQNEAQ (reference sequence). Trimming shortened V by 2 bases and J by 5 bases, and 4 bases separated the two germline ends. CDR3 region: CASSLMNEQYF. In DNA form, the CDR3 reads TGTGCCAGCAGCTTAATGAACGAGCAGTACTTC.

This chain connects TRBV24-1 to TRBJ2-2; unclear D gene. V was clipped by 2 bases and J by 5 bases, with 11 bases between them. The CDR3 spans 15 residues. Per the germline V gene, CDR1 is KGHDR and CDR2 is SFDVKD. The CDR3, as DNA: TGTGCCACCAGTGATTCTCTCCGACAAACCGGGGAGCTGTTTTTT. Its protein is CATSDSLRQTGELFF.

This sequence joins TRBV29-1 and TRBJ1-1, with D tentatively TRBD1 (6 bases). CDR3 size: 12 residues. Germline V CDR1 and CDR2: SQVTM, ANQGSEA. Deletions cut 6 bases from V and 5 bases from J, with 13 bases between. CDR3 sequence: CSVAQGSTEAFF. DNA for the CDR3: TGCAGCGTCGCCCAGGGGAGTACTGAAGCTTTCTTT.

The V gene is TRBV5-6, the J gene TRBJ1-1, with D hard to call. Deletions cut 4 bases from V and 11 bases from J, with 12 bases between. This CDR3 is 11 amino acids long. Looked up from germline, CDR1 is SGHDT and CDR2 is YYEEEE. The chain's CDR3 is CASSRDQRAFF. The DNA of the CDR3 is TGTGCCAGCAGCCGAGATCAGCGGGCTTTCTTT.

This rearrangement joins TRBV5-6 to TRBJ2-3; 8 nucleotides align to TRBD2. Unmatched junction bases numbered 10, after V lost 1 base and J lost 6 bases. Germline CDR1 reads SGHDT; CDR2 reads YYEEEE. The CDR3 has 16 residues. The DNA of the CDR3 is TGTGCCAGCAGCTTGACTAGCGGCTACTTCGGGGATACGCAGTATTTT. This codes for CASSLTSGYFGDTQYF.

V is TRBV5-1 and J is TRBJ2-5, with 8 positions matching TRBD1. The length of the CDR3 is 17 residues. V lost 0 bases, J lost 4 bases, and 11 bases stayed unmatched. Germline V lookup: CDR1 SGHRS, CDR2 YFSETQ. In DNA, the CDR3 is TGCGCCAGCAGCTTGGAATTTGCAGGGGGCGTAGGAGAGACCCAGTACTTC. It specifies CASSLEFAGGVGETQYF.

This clonotype was counted between two and nine times. The chain joins TRBV20-1 to TRBJ2-3; TRBD1 agrees at 8 bases. V was clipped by 5 bases and J by 6 bases; unmatched bases: 4. Germline CDR1 and CDR2: DFQATT and SNEGSKA (reference sequence). This CDR3 is 12 amino acids long. In DNA form, the CDR3 reads TGCAGTGCTCCAGGGGGCGTGGATACGCAGTATTTT. Residues: CSAPGGVDTQYF.

There are many counts of this clonotype. This chain links TRBV27 with TRBJ1-6, with 10 bases aligning to TRBD1. Germline CDR1 and CDR2: MNHEY and SMNVEV (reference sequence). This CDR3 region has 15 residues. V shed 5 bases and J 9 bases; nucleotides not matched to a gene: 7. CDR3 protein: CASSQGGQGSSPLHF. The CDR3 DNA sequence: TGTGCCAGCAGTCAGGGGGGACAGGGGAGTTCACCCCTCCACTTT.

This clonotype showed up just a few times. The chain joins TRBV12-3 or TRBV12-4 to TRBJ2-1; TRBD2 matches at 9 bases. The CDR3 runs to 13 residues. V lost 5 bases, J lost 9 bases, and 5 bases stayed unmatched. The CDR3 sequence is CASSQGREGEQFF. The CDR3 coding sequence is TGTGCCAGCAGTCAGGGGCGGGAGGGTGAGCAGTTCTTC.

The chain recombines TRBV20-1 with TRBJ2-3; D remains unclear. The CDR3 totals 12 residues. V lost 5 bases and J 2 bases, leaving 8 bases between the germline ends. Germline lookup yields CDR1 DFQATT and CDR2 SNEGSKA (reference sequence). Here the CDR3 reads CSAGGNTDTQYF. The CDR3 region has the DNA TGCAGTGCTGGTGGGAACACAGATACGCAGTATTTT.

There are a few counts of this clonotype. The J gene is TRBJ1-1, the V gene TRBV6-2 or TRBV6-3; D is possibly TRBD1 (5 bases). CDR1 MNHEY and CDR2 SVGEGT come from the germline V gene. The CDR3 extends over 15 amino acids. V lost 2 bases, J lost 4 bases, and 14 bases lay in between. The CDR3: CASSYRMGRGTEAFF. In nucleotides, the CDR3 is TGTGCCAGCAGTTACCGAATGGGGCGGGGCACTGAAGCTTTCTTT.

The chain joins TRBV13 to TRBJ2-2, with a weak D call TRBD1 (6 bases). The CDR3 totals 14 residues. Trimming stripped 4 bases from V and 1 base from J, with 7 bases between. Germline loops: CDR1 PRHDT, CDR2 FYEKMQ (reference sequence). The CDR3 DNA follows: TGTGCCAGCAGCTCGGGACAGAACACCGGGGAGCTGTTTTTT. This gives the protein CASSSGQNTGELFF.

This clonotype was counted a single time. The V call is TRBV24-1, the J call TRBJ2-3; D unclear. The CDR3 has 14 residues. Germline CDR1 is KGHDR and CDR2 is SFDVKD. V was shortened by 5 bases and J by 1 base, with 9 bases between the two germline ends. The CDR3 sequence is CATSGPLGTDTQYF. DNA of the CDR3: TGTGCCACCAGTGGCCCCCTAGGCACAGATACGCAGTATTTT.

The chain recombines TRBV6-5 with TRBJ2-2; unclear D gene. Deletions cut 5 bases from V and 2 bases from J, with 9 bases between. The germline gives CDR1 MNHEY, CDR2 SVGAGI. The CDR3 extends over 14 amino acids. CDR3 protein: CASSTDGNTGELFF. CDR3 nucleotide sequence: TGTGCCAGCAGTACGGACGGCAACACCGGGGAGCTGTTTTTT.

The V call is TRBV18, the J call TRBJ1-5; D is unresolved. The V and J ends lost 3 bases and 4 bases respectively, with 10 bases between them. This CDR3 contains 14 residues. Germline lookup yields CDR1 KGHSH and CDR2 LQKENI. The CDR3 DNA follows: TGTGCCAGCTCACCGGCCTCGGGGAATCAGCCCCAGCATTTT. This translates into CASSPASGNQPQHF.

This chain joins TRBV7-2 and TRBJ2-4, with D tentatively TRBD1 (6 bases). V lost 3 bases and J 0 bases, leaving 12 bases between the germline ends. Germline loops: CDR1 SGHTA, CDR2 FQGNSA. This CDR3 has 16 amino acids. This CDR3 is CASSFSGVLAKNIQYF. The DNA for the CDR3 is TGTGCCAGCAGCTTTTCAGGGGTACTAGCCAAAAACATTCAGTACTTC.

The CDR3 DNA reads as TGTGCCAGCAGCACTAGTGTCGGCGAGCAGTACTTC. Protein: CASSTSVGEQYF. The chain links TRBV7-6 to TRBJ2-7; possibly TRBD2 for D (5 bases). From germline, CDR1 is SGHVS and CDR2 FNYEAQ. The CDR3 is 12 amino acids. V gave up 5 bases and J gave up 6 bases, with 11 bases separating them.

J is TRBJ2-6 and V is TRBV15; D unclear. The V and J ends lost 0 bases and 1 base respectively, with 13 bases between them. The CDR3 runs to 18 residues. Germline CDR1 and CDR2: LNHNV and YYDKDF (reference sequence). The CDR3 sequence is CATSRESPRLSGANVLTF. The CDR3 nucleotides read TGTGCCACCAGCAGAGAAAGTCCCCGTTTATCTGGGGCCAACGTCCTGACTTTC.

This clonotype was seen a handful of times. At one end the junction does not follow the germline gene, possibly because of a read error. The rearrangement joins TRBV29-1 to TRBJ1-2, with TRBD1 matching 9 bases. Per the germline V gene, CDR1 is SQVTM and CDR2 is ANQGSEA. The CDR3 is 8 amino acids. This CDR3 reads CSDGTGRF. CDR3 coding DNA: TGCAGCGACGGGACAGGGAGGTTC.

This clonotype was observed a few times. This chain links TRBV11-2 with TRBJ2-5; D remains unclear. V was clipped by 2 bases and J by 0 bases, with 10 bases between them. There are 15 residues in the CDR3. The germline CDR1 and CDR2 sequences are SGHAT and FQNNGV. Here the CDR3 DNA reads TGTGCCAGCAGCTTATATCTCCGGGACCAAGAGACCCAGTACTTC. Amino acid sequence: CASSLYLRDQETQYF. The full variable domain, rest sourced from reference TRBV11-2 and TRBJ2-5, is EAGVAQSPRYKIIEKRQSVAFWCNPISGHATLYWYQQILGQGPKLLIQFQNNGVVDDSQLPKDRFSAERLKGVDSTLKIQPAKLEDSAVYLCASSLYLRDQETQYFGPGTRLLVL.